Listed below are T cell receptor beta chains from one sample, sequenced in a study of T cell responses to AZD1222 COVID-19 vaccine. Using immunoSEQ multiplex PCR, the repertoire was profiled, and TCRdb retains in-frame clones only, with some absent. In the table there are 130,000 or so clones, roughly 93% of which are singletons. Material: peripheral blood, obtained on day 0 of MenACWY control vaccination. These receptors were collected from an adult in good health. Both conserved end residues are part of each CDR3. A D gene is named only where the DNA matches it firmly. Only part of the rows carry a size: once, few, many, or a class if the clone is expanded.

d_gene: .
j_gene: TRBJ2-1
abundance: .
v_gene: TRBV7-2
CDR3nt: TGTGCCAGCAGCCCCACGCGTTACAATGAGCAGTTCTTC
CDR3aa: CASSPTRYNEQFF

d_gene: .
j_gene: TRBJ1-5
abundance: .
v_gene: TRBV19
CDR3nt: TGTGCCAGTAGTGATAGACCAGGGCTTGCCCAGCATTTT
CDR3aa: CASSDRPGLAQHF

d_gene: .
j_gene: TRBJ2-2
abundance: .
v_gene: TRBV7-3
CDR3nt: TGTGCCAGCAGCTTAGGCCGCTTTAACACCGGGGAGCTGTTTTTT
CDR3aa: CASSLGRFNTGELFF

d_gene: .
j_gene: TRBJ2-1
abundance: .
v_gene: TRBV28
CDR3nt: TGTGCCAGCAGTCTTAAACCGAGCTCCTACAATGAGCAGTTCTTC
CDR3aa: CASSLKPSSYNEQFF

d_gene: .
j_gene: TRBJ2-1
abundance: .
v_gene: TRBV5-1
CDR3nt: TGCGCCACCAGAAACCTCCCCGGGACTTCCAATGAGCAGTTCTTC
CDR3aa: CATRNLPGTSNEQFF

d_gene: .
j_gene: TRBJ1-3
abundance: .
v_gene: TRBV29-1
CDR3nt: TGCAGCGTCCAGACCCCCGCGGACACCATATATTTT
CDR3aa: CSVQTPADTIYF

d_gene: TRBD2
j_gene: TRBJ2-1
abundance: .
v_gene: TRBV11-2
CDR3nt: TGTGCCAGCAGCTTAGCAGAGCGGGGGTTACACTCCTACAATGAGCAGTTCTTC
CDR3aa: CASSLAERGLHSYNEQFF

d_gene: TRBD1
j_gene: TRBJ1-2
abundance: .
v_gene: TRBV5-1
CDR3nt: TGCGCCAGCAGCTTGGCCCTTGGACAGGCCTATGGCTACACCTTC
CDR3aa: CASSLALGQAYGYTF

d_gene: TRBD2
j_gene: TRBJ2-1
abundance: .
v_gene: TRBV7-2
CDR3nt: TGTGCCAGCAGCATACTAGCGGGCTCCTACAATGAGCAGTTCTTC
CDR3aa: CASSILAGSYNEQFF

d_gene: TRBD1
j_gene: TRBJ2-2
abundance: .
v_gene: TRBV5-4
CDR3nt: TGTGCCAGCACCTGGATGGAGGACAGGGGGACAGGGGAGCTGTTTTTT
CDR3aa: CASTWMEDRGTGELFF

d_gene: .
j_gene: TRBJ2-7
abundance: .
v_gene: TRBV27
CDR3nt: TGTGCCAGCAGTTCGATCATCGGGACCTACGAGCAGTACTTC
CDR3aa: CASSSIIGTYEQYF

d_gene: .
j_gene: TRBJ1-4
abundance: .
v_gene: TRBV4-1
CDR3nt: TGCGCCAGCAGCCAAGATACGAGTTTAAATGAAAAACTGTTTTTT
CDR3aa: CASSQDTSLNEKLFF

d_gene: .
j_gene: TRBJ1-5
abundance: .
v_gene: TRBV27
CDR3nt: TGTGCCAGCAGTTCATCCGGTCAGCCCCAGCATTTT
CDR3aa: CASSSSGQPQHF

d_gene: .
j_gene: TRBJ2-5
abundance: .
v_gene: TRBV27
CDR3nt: TGTGCCAGCAGTTTCTCCGGCCTCGCGACCCAGTACTTC
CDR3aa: CASSFSGLATQYF

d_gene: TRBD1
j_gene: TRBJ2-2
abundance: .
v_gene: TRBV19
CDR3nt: TGTGCCAGTAGTACCGGGGACAGCAACACCGGGGAGCTGTTTTTT
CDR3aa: CASSTGDSNTGELFF

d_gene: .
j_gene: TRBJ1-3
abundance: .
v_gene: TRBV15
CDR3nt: TGTGCCACCAGCACCAACCCTATGACTGGAAACACCATATATTTT
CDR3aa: CATSTNPMTGNTIYF

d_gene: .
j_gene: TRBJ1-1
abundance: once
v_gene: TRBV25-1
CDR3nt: TGTGCCAGCAGTGAATTCTCGGAAGCTTTCTTT
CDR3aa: CASSEFSEAFF

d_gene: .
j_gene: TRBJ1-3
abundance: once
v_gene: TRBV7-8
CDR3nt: TGTGCCAGCAGCTTTAGGTTTGAAAACACCATATATTTT
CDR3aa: CASSFRFENTIYF

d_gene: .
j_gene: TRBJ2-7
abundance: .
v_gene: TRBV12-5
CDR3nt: TGTGCTAGTGGTTTGGGCTCAGAAGAGCAGTACTTC
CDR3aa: CASGLGSEEQYF

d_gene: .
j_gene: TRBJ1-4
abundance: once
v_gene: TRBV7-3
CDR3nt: TGTGCCAGCAGCCTGGGCCCAGGGGAGGGAAAACTGTTTTTT
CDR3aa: CASSLGPGEGKLFF

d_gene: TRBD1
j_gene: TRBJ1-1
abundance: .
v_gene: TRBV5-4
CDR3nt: TGTGCCAGCAGCTTGATGGACAGGGGGCCGGGGGACACTGAAGCTTTCTTT
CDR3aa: CASSLMDRGPGDTEAFF

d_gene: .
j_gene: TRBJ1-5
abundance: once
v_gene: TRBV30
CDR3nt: TGTGCCTGGAGTGTATGGGGTGGGGTCCGGCCCCAGCATTTT
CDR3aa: CAWSVWGGVRPQHF

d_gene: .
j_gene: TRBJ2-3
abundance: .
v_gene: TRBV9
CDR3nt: TGTGCCAGCAGCACCTCAGGGAGTACAGATACGCAGTATTTT
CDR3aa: CASSTSGSTDTQYF

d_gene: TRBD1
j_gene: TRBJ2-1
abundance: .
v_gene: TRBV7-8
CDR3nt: TGTGCCAGCAGCCACAGGCGACAGGGTGGGGTTCAGCAGTTCTTC
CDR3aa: CASSHRRQGGVQQFF

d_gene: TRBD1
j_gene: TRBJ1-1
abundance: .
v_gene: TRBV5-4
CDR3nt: TGTGCCAGCAGCTTATTGGGACAGGGTATCCCCACTGAAGCTTTCTTT
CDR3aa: CASSLLGQGIPTEAFF

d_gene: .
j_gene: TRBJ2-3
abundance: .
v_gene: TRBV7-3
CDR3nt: TGTGCCAGCAGCTTAAGGGGGACCACCAACGGTACGCAGTATTTT
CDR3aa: CASSLRGTTNGTQYF

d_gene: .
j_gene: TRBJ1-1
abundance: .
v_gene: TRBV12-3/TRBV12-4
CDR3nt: TGTGCCAGCAGTTTTAGGGAGAACACTGAAGCTTTCTTT
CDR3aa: CASSFRENTEAFF

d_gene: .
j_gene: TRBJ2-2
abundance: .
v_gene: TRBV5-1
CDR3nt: TGCGCCAGCAGCTCGTCATCGAACACCGGGGAGCTGTTTTTT
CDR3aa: CASSSSSNTGELFF